This T cell receptor beta chain derives from a study of vaccination effects on CD4 cells after COVID-19. V was cut by 0 bases and J by 6 bases, with 12 bases left in between. The CDR3 sequence is 14 residues long. CDR1 SGDLS and CDR2 YYNGEE come from the germline V gene. Generated by immunoSEQ multiplex PCR, the TCRdb table keeps only in-frame clones and is missing some. This sample has 28,000 or so clones, with about 70% found just once. Within the ViraFEST assay, antigen-specific CD4+ T cells underwent expansion with viral peptide pools prior to sequencing. The culture ran for 10 days, and then CD4+ T cells were isolated. As their vaccination, participants received two doses of either BNT162b2 or mRNA-1273. Neither prior SARS-CoV-2 infection nor positive nucleocapsid antibodies were present in the vaccine recipients. This clone was seen only a few times. Its antigen is as yet unknown.

The gene calls are TRBV9 and TRBJ1-2; unclear D gene. The sequence derives from a human donor who received a COVID-19 vaccine. Here the sequenced sample was CD4+ T cells from PBMCs cultured with HCoV-NL63 spike peptides, taken after COVID-19 vaccination. The CDR3 bases are TGTGCCAGCAGCGTAGATAGGCTTCAGGATGGCTACACCTTC. Protein: CASSVDRLQDGYTF.